The 14 T cell receptor beta chains reported below all come from one sample, sequenced in a study of CD8+CD57+ T cells in acquired aplastic anemia (dated by TCRdb to 2017 to 2018). Sequenced using an Illumina HiSeq 2000. Genomic DNA was used as template for profiling of TCR beta VDJ combinations and CDR3 sequences. Using fastp at Q25 and MiXCR, TCRdb reprocessed the public reads and kept productive beta chains. Every CDR3 protein is listed once, alongside the most common genes and DNA of its rows. This sample is represented by around 200,000 distinct CDR3 sequences; around 48% of them were singletons. The top ten clones comprise 1.8% of the sample. The patients picked for sequencing were ones in whom flow cytometry had shown an expansion of CD8+CD57+ cells. The sample consisted of sorted CD4+, CD8+, or CD8+CD57+ T cells (not recorded which) from PBMCs. The receptors originated from a human donor with aplastic anemia.

This clonotype occurred many times. The chain uses TRBV12-3 or TRBV12-4 and TRBJ2-1, with D possibly matching TRBD2 (7 bases). The CDR3 spans 14 residues. V was pared by 3 bases and J by 9 bases, with 15 bases between. The CDR3 region has the DNA TGTGCCAGCAGTTTGAAGGGGGAGGGTTCTGAGCAGTTCTTC. This gives the protein CASSLKGEGSEQFF.

This chain joins TRBV3-1 and TRBJ2-7; the match to TRBD2 covers 11 bases. CDR1 LGHDT and CDR2 YNNKEL come from the germline V gene (reference sequence). CDR3 length: 14 amino acids. V lost 5 bases and J lost 3; bases outside the gene matches: 3. In nucleotides, the CDR3 is TGTGCCAGCAGCTTACTAGCGGGGGACTACGAGCAGTACTTC. This sequence encodes CASSLLAGDYEQYF.

Ten or more counts support this clonotype. The chain couples TRBV4-3 to TRBJ2-3, with 12 bases lining up with TRBD2. The CDR3 length is 15 residues. Germline CDR1 LGHNA, CDR2 YSLEER. J was trimmed by 5 bases and V by 2 bases; bases with no gene match: 2. This CDR3 is CASSQLAGGQDTQYF. CDR3 bases: TGCGCCAGCAGCCAACTAGCGGGGGGGCAAGATACGCAGTATTTT.

This clonotype was observed a handful of times. This chain connects TRBV7-9 to TRBJ1-4, with a weak D call TRBD1 (6 bases). The CDR3 is made up of 12 amino acids. The germline V gene encodes CDR1 SEHNR and CDR2 FQNEAQ (reference sequence). The V and J ends lost 6 bases and 7 bases respectively, with 9 bases between them. The CDR3 is CASSPQGEKLFF. The CDR3 DNA follows: TGTGCCAGCAGTCCACAGGGTGAAAAACTGTTTTTT.

The chain has TRBV7-2 and TRBJ2-7; 13 positions agree with TRBD2. This CDR3 region has 13 residues. Per germline, CDR1 SGHTA and CDR2 FQGNSA. Trimming at V came to 3 bases and at J to 13 bases, leaving 6 bases not matched to a gene. Written as DNA, the CDR3 is TGTGCCAGCAGCTTCGGGACTAGCGGGAAATTCTACTTC. Its protein is CASSFGTSGKFYF.

The V gene is TRBV7-6, the J gene TRBJ1-3; D is perhaps TRBD1 (5 bases). This CDR3 contains 11 residues. The V gene lost 11 bases and the J gene lost 12 bases, with 17 bases spanning the gap. CDR1 is SGHVS, CDR2 FNYEAQ, per germline. CDR3 protein: CAVSTGTSIYF. DNA of the CDR3: TGTGCCGTCTCGACCGGGACTAGCATATATTTT.

The chain joins TRBV5-4 to TRBJ2-7; D unclear. CDR3 length equals 14 residues. Germline lookup yields CDR1 SGHNT and CDR2 YYREEE (reference sequence). The V end was cut by 9 bases, the J end by 0 bases, with 16 bases between. CDR3 residues: CATALDGNSYEQYF. DNA of the CDR3: TGTGCCACCGCTTTAGACGGAAACTCCTACGAGCAGTACTTC.

To note about this clonotype: Compared with germline, one end of the junction differs, possibly owing to a read error. V usage is TRBV5-1 and J usage is TRBJ1-2, with 7 bases aligning to TRBD1. The CDR3 contains 15 residues. Germline values: CDR1 SGHRS, CDR2 YFSETQ. CDR3 region: CASSLSATGLRGYAF. The CDR3 bases are TGCGCCAGCAGCTTATCGGCGACAGGGCTTCGTGGCTACGCCTTC.

This clonotype was seen ten or more times. The chain joins TRBV7-2 to TRBJ2-3, with D possibly TRBD1 on 7 matching bases. This CDR3 is built from 15 residues. The germline V gene has CDR1 SGHTA and CDR2 FQGNSA. The V and J ends lost 3 bases and 7 bases respectively, with 17 bases between them. The CDR3 coding sequence is TGTGCCAGCAGCTTGTCCAGGGGGGCCGTGAATACGCAGTATTTT. Translated: CASSLSRGAVNTQYF. Using reference TRBV7-2 and TRBJ2-3 for the parts outside the CDR3, the full variable domain is GAGVSQSPSNKVTEKGKDVELRCDPISGHTALYWYRQSLGQGLEFLIYFQGNSAPDKSGLPSDRFSAERTGGSVSTLTIQRTQQEDSAVYLCASSLSRGAVNTQYFGPGTRLTVL.

With regard to this clonotype: This may come from a read error, since a much larger clone is one base off. The chain combines TRBV2 with TRBJ2-5; D unresolved. The length of the CDR3 is 10 residues. Germline loops: CDR1 SNHLY, CDR2 FYNNEI. V was trimmed by 5 bases and J by 3 bases, leaving 1 base between them. The CDR3 DNA sequence: TGTGCCAGCAGTAAAGAGACCCAGTACTTC. Protein: CASSKETQYF. Full variable domain (rest looked up from reference TRBV2 and TRBJ2-5): EPEVTQTPSHQVTQMGQEVILRCVPISNHLYFYWYRQILGQKVEFLVSFYNNEISEKSEIFDDQFSVERPDGSNFTLKIRSTKLEDSAMYFCASSKETQYFGPGTRLLVL.

This rearrangement joins TRBV20-1 to TRBJ2-5, with D possibly being TRBD1 (6 bases). The length of the CDR3 is 13 residues. The ends were cut back, 3 bases at V and 5 bases at J, with 13 bases in the middle. Germline assignment: CDR1 DFQATT and CDR2 SNEGSKA (reference sequence). The CDR3 loop is CSASGQGIETQYF. The CDR3 nucleotides are TGCAGTGCTAGCGGTCAGGGGATTGAGACCCAGTACTTC.

This clonotype was counted at least ten times. CDR3: CASSYLAGVPDTQYF. Here the CDR3 DNA reads TGTGCCAGCAGTTACCTAGCGGGAGTCCCAGATACGCAGTATTTT. V is TRBV6-6 and J is TRBJ2-3; 10 bases match TRBD2. The CDR3 spans 15 residues. Germline CDR1 reads MNHNY; CDR2 reads SVGAGI (reference sequence). J was trimmed by 4 bases and V by 2 bases; bases with no gene match: 3.

This clonotype showed up just a few times. The chain combines TRBV18 with TRBJ2-1; D might be TRBD1 or TRBD2, each matching 7 bases. Germline V gives CDR1 KGHSH, CDR2 LQKENI. The CDR3 is 13 amino acids. V dropped 3 bases and J dropped 6 bases, with 9 bases sitting between them. CDR3 in amino acids: CASSPRGGNEQFF. The CDR3 DNA sequence: TGTGCCAGCTCACCCAGGGGGGGCAATGAGCAGTTCTTC.

In this sample, this clonotype turned up many times. This CDR3 is CASSNREKNYGYTF. The CDR3 DNA sequence: TGTGCCAGCAGCAACAGGGAGAAGAACTATGGCTACACCTTC. The chain is built from TRBV7-6 and TRBJ1-2, with D maybe TRBD1 (6 bases). The CDR3 spans 14 residues. The V end was cut by 5 bases, the J end by 2 bases, with 12 bases between. In germline, CDR1 is SGHVS, CDR2 FNYEAQ.